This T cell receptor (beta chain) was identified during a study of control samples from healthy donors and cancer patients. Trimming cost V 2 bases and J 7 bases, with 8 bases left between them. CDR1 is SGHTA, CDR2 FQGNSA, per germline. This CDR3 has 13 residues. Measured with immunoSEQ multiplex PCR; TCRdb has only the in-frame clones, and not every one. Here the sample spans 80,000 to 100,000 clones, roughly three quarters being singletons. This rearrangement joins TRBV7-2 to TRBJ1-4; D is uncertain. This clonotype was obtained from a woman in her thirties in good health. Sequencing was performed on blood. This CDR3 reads CASSLLGGEKLFF. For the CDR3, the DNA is TGTGCCAGCAGCTTATTGGGAGGTGAAAAACTGTTTTTT.